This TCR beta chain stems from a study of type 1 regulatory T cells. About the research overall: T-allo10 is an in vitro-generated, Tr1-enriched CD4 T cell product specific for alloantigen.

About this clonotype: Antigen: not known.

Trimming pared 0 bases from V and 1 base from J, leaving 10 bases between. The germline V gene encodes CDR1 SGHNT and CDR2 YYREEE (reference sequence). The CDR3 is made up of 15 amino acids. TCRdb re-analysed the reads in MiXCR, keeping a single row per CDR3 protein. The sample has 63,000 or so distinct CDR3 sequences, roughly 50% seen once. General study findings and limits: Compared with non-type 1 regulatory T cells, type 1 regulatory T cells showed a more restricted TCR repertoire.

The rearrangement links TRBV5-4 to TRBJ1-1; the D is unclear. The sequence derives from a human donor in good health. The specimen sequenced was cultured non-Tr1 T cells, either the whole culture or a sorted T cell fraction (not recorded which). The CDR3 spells CASSLGSVSNTEAFF. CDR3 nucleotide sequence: TGTGCCAGCAGCTTGGGAAGTGTCTCGAACACTGAAGCTTTCTTT.